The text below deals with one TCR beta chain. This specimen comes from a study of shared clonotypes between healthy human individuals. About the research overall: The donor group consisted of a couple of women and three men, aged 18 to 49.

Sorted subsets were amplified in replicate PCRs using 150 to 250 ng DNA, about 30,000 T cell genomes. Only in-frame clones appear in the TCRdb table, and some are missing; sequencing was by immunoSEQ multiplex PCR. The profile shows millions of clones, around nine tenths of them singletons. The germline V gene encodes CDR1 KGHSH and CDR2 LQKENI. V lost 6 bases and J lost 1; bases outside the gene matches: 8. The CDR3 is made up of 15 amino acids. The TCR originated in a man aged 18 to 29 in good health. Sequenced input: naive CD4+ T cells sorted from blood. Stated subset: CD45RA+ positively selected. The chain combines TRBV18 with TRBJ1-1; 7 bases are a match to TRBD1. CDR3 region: CASSPAGTANTEAFF. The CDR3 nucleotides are TGTGCCAGCTCTCCCGCCGGGACAGCGAACACTGAAGCTTTCTTT.